The 32 T cell receptor beta chains below were found in one sample sequenced in a study of blood T cell repertoires in COVID-19. Some clones are missing from TCRdb's copy, which holds only in-frame ones; the method was immunoSEQ multiplex PCR. Here the sample spans roughly 160,000 clones, around 84% being singletons. Sequencing used peripheral blood. These receptors were collected from a man between 60 and 70 years old with COVID-19, enrolled during active disease.

The chain is built from TRBV7-9 and TRBJ2-7, with D perhaps matching TRBD2 (5 bases). Germline CDR1 SEHNR, CDR2 FQNEAQ (reference sequence). Trimming pared 4 bases from V and 2 bases from J, leaving 9 bases between. CDR3 length: 13 amino acids. The CDR3 DNA reads as TGTGCCAGCAGCTCGACTACCCCCTACGAGCAGTACTTC. Residues: CASSSTTPYEQYF.

CDR3 DNA: TGCGCCAGCAGCTTGGCGCCGGGACAGGGGGCTGTTAGAGAGCAGTTCTTC. Translated: CASSLAPGQGAVREQFF. The gene calls are TRBV5-1 and TRBJ2-1, with 12 bases matching TRBD1. Germline values: CDR1 SGHRS, CDR2 YFSETQ. With V trimmed by 0 bases and J by 10 bases, 11 bases remained unmatched. This CDR3 is built from 17 residues.

The chain is built from TRBV7-9 and TRBJ1-1; TRBD1 matches 11 bases. CDR3 length equals 16 residues. V was pared by 1 base and J by 6 bases, with 7 bases of the junction left unmatched. Germline-derived CDR1 and CDR2 are SEHNR and FQNEAQ (reference sequence). CDR3 nucleotides: TGTGCCAGCAGCTTAGACCCGGGACAGGGGGGGTCTGAAGCTTTCTTT. It codes for CASSLDPGQGGSEAFF.

The table lists this clone with a few counts. The same CDR3 arises from other DNA sequences in this sample as well. V gene TRBV28 combines with J gene TRBJ1-4; D is ambiguous. CDR3 length: 13 amino acids. The V gene lost 4 bases and the J gene lost 3 bases, with 6 bases spanning the gap. The germline gives CDR1 MDHEN, CDR2 SYDVKM. This CDR3 is CASSSGANEKLFF. Here the CDR3 DNA reads TGTGCCAGCAGTTCCGGGGCTAATGAAAAACTGTTTTTT.

This clone has just a few counts. The V call is TRBV6-5, the J call TRBJ2-1; possible D gene TRBD1, 6 bases. The CDR3 covers 15 residues. V lost 0 bases and J 10 bases, leaving 16 bases between the germline ends. CDR1 is MNHEY, CDR2 SVGAGI, per germline. CDR3 in DNA: TGTGCCAGCAGTTACTCGCAGGGGTCGAACCGCGAGCAGTTCTTC. Amino acid sequence: CASSYSQGSNREQFF.

The V call is TRBV7-2, the J call TRBJ1-5; D not certain. Germline-derived CDR1 and CDR2 are SGHTA and FQGNSA. V lost 2 bases and J lost 5, with 4 bases in between. This CDR3 is built from 12 residues. The CDR3 DNA is TGTGCCAGCAGCTTATATGATCAGCCCCAGCATTTT. Its translation: CASSLYDQPQHF. Supplemented by reference TRBV7-2 and TRBJ1-5, the full variable domain reads GAGVSQSPSNKVTEKGKDVELRCDPISGHTALYWYRQSLGQGLEFLIYFQGNSAPDKSGLPSDRFSAERTGGSVSTLTIQRTQQEDSAVYLCASSLYDQPQHFGDGTRLSIL.

The chain combines TRBV14 with TRBJ2-5; 8 bases map to TRBD2. The CDR3 consists of 15 residues. CDR1 and CDR2 (germline): SGHDN, FVKESK. V dropped 5 bases and J dropped 1; count of bases not matched to a gene: 6. The CDR3 reads CASSNSGVVQETQYF. In DNA form, the CDR3 reads TGTGCCAGCAGCAATAGCGGGGTTGTCCAAGAGACCCAGTACTTC.

The chain combines TRBV5-1 with TRBJ2-7; D perhaps matches TRBD1 (6 bases). The ends were cut back, 5 bases at V and 4 bases at J, with 10 bases in the middle. There are 12 residues in the CDR3. Germline CDR1 and CDR2: SGHRS and YFSETQ. CDR3 sequence reads: CASRSGQYEQYF. CDR3 bases: TGCGCCAGCAGGTCCGGACAGTACGAGCAGTACTTC.

Points on this clone: Germline is not matched at one junction end, which may reflect a read error. The V and J genes are TRBV7-7 and TRBJ2-1, with D maybe TRBD2 (6 bases). The CDR3 totals 15 residues. Germline CDR1 is SSHAT and CDR2 is FNYEAQ (reference sequence). The CDR3 nucleotides are TGTGCTAGCAGCTATGGAGGGAGCTCCTACAATGAGCAGTTCTTC. It encodes CASSYGGSSYNEQFF.

The chain employs TRBV30 and TRBJ2-1; a possible D gene is TRBD2 (7 bases). V was cut by 2 bases and J by 9 bases, with 14 bases left in between. CDR1 is GTSNPN and CDR2 is SVGIG in the germline V gene (reference sequence). The CDR3 spans 13 residues. The CDR3 region is CAWSPSRGAEQFF. The CDR3 DNA sequence: TGTGCCTGGAGTCCTTCTCGGGGGGCTGAGCAGTTCTTC.

V usage is TRBV19 and J usage is TRBJ1-2, with TRBD1 identical over 9 bases. This CDR3 contains 18 residues. Germline assignment: CDR1 LNHDA and CDR2 SQIVND (reference sequence). The ends lost 2 bases at V and 4 bases at J; junction bases unmatched: 14. This chain's CDR3 is CASSILRFSGQGIYGYTF. DNA of the CDR3: TGTGCCAGTAGTATACTCAGGTTCAGCGGACAGGGGATCTATGGCTACACCTTC. Looking up the rest from reference TRBV19 and TRBJ1-2 gives the full variable domain: DGGITQSPKYLFRKEGQNVTLSCEQNLNHDAMYWYRQDPGQGLRLIYYSQIVNDFQKGDIAEGYSVSREKKESFPLTVTSAQKNPTAFYLCASSILRFSGQGIYGYTFGSGTRLTVV.

The chain carries TRBV3-1 (or the pseudogene TRBV3-2) and TRBJ2-5; TRBD1 aligns across 11 bases. After removal of 4 bases from V and 6 bases from J, the junction contained 4 bases not matched to a gene. CDR3 length equals 14 residues. Germline CDR1 reads LGHDT; CDR2 reads YNNKEL (reference sequence). The CDR3 DNA reads TGTGCCAGCAGCCGGGACAGGGGGGGAAAGACCCAGTACTTC. Translation gives CASSRDRGGKTQYF.

V is TRBV7-2 and J is TRBJ1-1; D is ambiguous. CDR1 SGHTA and CDR2 FQGNSA come from the germline V gene. This CDR3 has 13 residues. V dropped 0 bases and J dropped 5 bases, with 7 bases sitting between them. CDR3 region: CASSLALQTEAFF. DNA of the CDR3: TGTGCCAGCAGCTTAGCGTTGCAGACTGAAGCTTTCTTT. Variable domain in full (rest from reference TRBV7-2 and TRBJ1-1): GAGVSQSPSNKVTEKGKDVELRCDPISGHTALYWYRQSLGQGLEFLIYFQGNSAPDKSGLPSDRFSAERTGGSVSTLTIQRTQQEDSAVYLCASSLALQTEAFFGQGTRLTVV.

This clone came up a few times. Other DNA sequences in the same sample also yield this CDR3. This chain links TRBV24-1 with TRBJ2-3; 11 positions match TRBD2. This CDR3 contains 13 residues. Germline trimming cut 7 bases from V and 5 bases from J; bases unmatched to any gene: 1. The V gene's germline CDR1 is KGHDR and CDR2 SFDVKD. The CDR3, as DNA: TGTGCCACCAGGGGGACTAGCGGAGATACGCAGTATTTT. Its translation: CATRGTSGDTQYF.

This clone was counted between two and nine times. The CDR3 DNA is TGTGCCAGCAGCTTAGATACGGGTTCCTATGGCTACACCTTC. Amino acid sequence: CASSLDTGSYGYTF. The rearrangement joins TRBV11-2 to TRBJ1-2; D ambiguous. V lost 0 bases, J lost 4 bases, and 9 bases lay in between. CDR3 length equals 14 residues. Germline values: CDR1 SGHAT, CDR2 FQNNGV.

The V call is TRBV28, the J call TRBJ2-7, with TRBD1 as a possible D gene (6 bases). Per germline, CDR1 MDHEN and CDR2 SYDVKM. The germline V and J ends were trimmed by 5 bases and 7 bases, with 21 bases remaining between them. This CDR3 region has 15 residues. The CDR3 is CASSRTGRVGKEQYF. The DNA of the CDR3 is TGTGCCAGCAGTCGTACAGGGCGGGTCGGGAAAGAGCAGTACTTC.

The gene calls are TRBV6-6 and TRBJ2-1; perhaps TRBD1 as D (6 bases). V was trimmed by 7 bases and J by 15 bases, leaving 19 bases between them. This CDR3 has 12 residues. CDR1 is MNHNY, CDR2 SVGAGI, per germline (reference sequence). The CDR3 here is CASISNRVGLFF. The CDR3 bases are TGTGCCAGCATCAGCAACAGGGTGGGGTTGTTCTTC.

The rearrangement uses TRBV6-5 and TRBJ1-3; TRBD1 matches at 9 bases. The J segment lost 4 bases and the V segment lost 7 bases, leaving 5 bases of the junction unmatched. Germline V gene data show CDR1 as MNHEY and CDR2 as SVGAGI. This CDR3 contains 14 residues. CDR3 sequence (DNA): TGTGCCAGCACCCCCGACAGGGGGGGAAACACCATATATTTT. This codes for CASTPDRGGNTIYF.

This clone was detected only once. V is TRBV19 and J is TRBJ2-5, with D possibly matching TRBD1 (6 bases). CDR3 length: 16 residues. V was pared by 3 bases and J by 2 bases, with 16 bases between. From germline, CDR1 is LNHDA and CDR2 SQIVND (reference sequence). Here the CDR3 reads CASSISGQTIQETQYF. The CDR3 nucleotides are TGTGCCAGTAGTATCTCTGGACAGACTATACAAGAGACCCAGTACTTC.

The gene calls are TRBV5-6 and TRBJ2-7; D might be TRBD1 (6 bases). Germline lookup yields CDR1 SGHDT and CDR2 YYEEEE. Between the trimmed V and J ends, which lost 2 bases and 0 bases, there was a span of 15 bases. The CDR3 is 16 residues long. CDR3 residues: CASSFSGRGASYEQYF. CDR3 in DNA: TGTGCCAGCAGCTTTTCTGGCAGGGGAGCCTCCTACGAGCAGTACTTC.

The rearrangement uses TRBV6-6 and TRBJ1-5; D remains ambiguous. V lost 6 bases to trimming and J lost 0 bases, with 9 bases between them. From germline, CDR1 is MNHNY and CDR2 SVGAGI (reference sequence). This CDR3 has 14 amino acids. CDR3 sequence: CASSPDTSNQPQHF. In DNA, the CDR3 is TGTGCCAGCAGCCCCGACACTAGCAATCAGCCCCAGCATTTT.

V gene TRBV30 combines with J gene TRBJ1-2; TRBD1 matches at 7 bases. CDR1 is GTSNPN, CDR2 SVGIG, per germline (reference sequence). Losses at the gene ends were 3 bases for V and 0 bases for J; bases not matched to a gene: 7. The CDR3 contains 15 residues. The CDR3 DNA reads TGTGCCTGGAGGGTACCGACAGGGACTAACTATGGCTACACCTTC. Protein product: CAWRVPTGTNYGYTF. The full variable domain, rest sourced from reference TRBV30 and TRBJ1-2, is SQTIHQWPATLVQPVGSPLSLECTVEGTSNPNLYWYRQAAGRGLQLLFYSVGIGQISSEVPQNLSASRPQDRQFILSSKKLLLSDSGFYLCAWRVPTGTNYGYTFGSGTRLTVV.

This chain links TRBV18 with TRBJ2-1; possibly TRBD2 for D (6 bases). Germline V gives CDR1 KGHSH, CDR2 LQKENI. This CDR3 contains 15 residues. Trimming shortened V by 3 bases and J by 5 bases, and 14 bases separated the two germline ends. The CDR3 bases are TGTGCCAGCTCACCCCCCGGAGGGACCGACAATGAGCAGTTCTTC. This gives the protein CASSPPGGTDNEQFF.

This chain uses TRBV6-4 with TRBJ1-2; perhaps TRBD1 as D (5 bases). V was shortened by 0 bases and J by 8 bases, with 22 bases between the two germline ends. CDR1 is MRHNA, CDR2 SNTAGT, per germline. The length of the CDR3 is 17 residues. The CDR3 nucleotides are TGTGCCAGCAGTGACTCCGAAGGACCAAGGGTTCGGGGGGGCTACACCTTC. Translated, it gives CASSDSEGPRVRGGYTF.

The chain combines TRBV3-1 (or the pseudogene TRBV3-2) with TRBJ1-3, with D possibly TRBD1 on 5 matching bases. V lost 3 bases and J 0 bases, leaving 18 bases between the germline ends. This CDR3 region has 18 residues. The germline V gene encodes CDR1 LGHDT and CDR2 YNNKEL (reference sequence). The CDR3 DNA is TGTGCCAGCAGCCACCGGACCAGACAGCAAAGCTCTGGAAACACCATATATTTT. Translation: CASSHRTRQQSSGNTIYF.

The CDR3 sequence: CASSARDRERNEQFF. In nucleotides, the CDR3 is TGTGCCAGCAGCGCGAGAGACAGGGAGAGGAATGAGCAGTTCTTC. The genes are TRBV9 and TRBJ2-1; 7 bases agree with TRBD1. CDR3 length: 15 residues. The V and J ends lost 3 bases and 7 bases, in that order; junction bases with no gene match: 10. The germline CDR1 and CDR2 sequences are SGDLS and YYNGEE.

The chain employs TRBV7-8 and TRBJ2-1, with no clear D. Per germline, CDR1 SGHVS and CDR2 FQNEAQ. Trimming pared 3 bases from V and 10 bases from J, leaving 10 bases between. The CDR3 has 12 amino acids. The CDR3 DNA follows: TGTGCCAGCAGCTTCGCTATCCCAGAGCAGTTCTTC. It translates to CASSFAIPEQFF.

The V and J genes are TRBV7-6 and TRBJ1-4, with a weak D call TRBD1 (5 bases). V lost 5 bases and J 8 bases, leaving 12 bases between the germline ends. This CDR3 is built from 13 residues. Germline V gene data show CDR1 as SGHVS and CDR2 as FNYEAQ. CDR3 bases: TGTGCCAGCAGCCCTCCCGGGGGGGAAAAACTGTTTTTT. Translated: CASSPPGGEKLFF.

The chain employs TRBV2 and TRBJ1-2, with TRBD1 identical over 9 bases. V shed 5 bases and J 5 bases; nucleotides not matched to a gene: 6. This CDR3 region has 14 residues. Germline V lookup: CDR1 SNHLY, CDR2 FYNNEI. CDR3 loop: CASSIDRGEYGYTF. The CDR3 region has the DNA TGTGCCAGCAGTATCGACAGGGGGGAATATGGCTACACCTTC.

The rearrangement joins TRBV15 to TRBJ2-7; tentative D call: TRBD1 (5 bases). Trimming took 7 bases from V and 4 from J, leaving 17 bases between them. The CDR3 runs to 14 residues. Germline values: CDR1 LNHNV, CDR2 YYDKDF (reference sequence). The CDR3 DNA follows: TGTGCCACCACTCCAGGGCGAAGACCTTACGAGCAGTACTTC. It translates to CATTPGRRPYEQYF.

The CDR3 nucleotides read TGTGCCAGCAGAGGGACAGCTAACTATGGCTACACCTTC. Protein sequence: CASRGTANYGYTF. V gene TRBV6-5 combines with J gene TRBJ1-2; 7 bases line up with TRBD1. Per the germline V gene, CDR1 is MNHEY and CDR2 is SVGAGI. The V gene end was trimmed by 6 bases and the J gene end by 0 bases; junction bases not matched to a gene: 1. The CDR3 runs 13 residues.

The chain is built from TRBV12-3 or TRBV12-4 and TRBJ1-1; 7 positions agree with TRBD1. The CDR3 sequence is 13 residues long. Losses at the gene ends were 6 bases for V and 5 bases for J; bases not matched to a gene: 6. The CDR3 region is CASRTTGTTEAFF. The DNA for the CDR3 is TGTGCCAGCAGGACGACAGGGACGACTGAAGCTTTCTTT.